A single sample is the source of the 18 T cell receptor beta chains below, sequenced in a study of T cell clonality in common variable immunodeficiency. Only in-frame clones appear in the TCRdb table, and some are missing; sequencing was by immunoSEQ multiplex PCR. The specimen gives tens of thousands of clones without singletons; the ten biggest hold approximately 1.6%. Sequencing was carried out using peripheral blood mononuclear cells. The receptors shown here come from a person between 18 and 69 years old in good health.

In this sample, this clone turned up many times. The observed sequence ends 3 residues before the CDR3 terminus, with the missing tail filled in from the germline J gene. The gene calls are TRBV12-3 or TRBV12-4 and TRBJ2-3; 14 bases fit TRBD2. V dropped 5 bases and J dropped 7; count of bases not matched to a gene: 5. The CDR3 runs 15 residues. CDR3 sequence: CASSAGTSGSNTQYF. CDR3 DNA, as far as it was read: TGTGCCAGCAGTGCCGGGACTAGCGGGAGTAATACG.

This clone showed up many times. The read falls 3 residues short of the CDR3 end, and the missing part is taken from the germline J gene. The chain joins TRBV29-1 to TRBJ2-1; 7 bases are a match to TRBD2. The CDR3 is made up of 13 amino acids. From germline, CDR1 is SQVTM and CDR2 ANQGSEA. V gave up 5 bases and J gave up 6 bases; unmatched junction bases: 7. The CDR3 region is CSVLGLGSNEQFF. CDR3 DNA (partial): TGCAGCGTTTTAGGACTAGGGAGCAATGAG.

This clone was seen ten or more times. Read sequence stops 3 residues before the CDR3 end, and the germline J gene provides the missing end. The chain couples TRBV5-8 to TRBJ2-7; D unresolved. Trimming left V 0 bases short and J 2 bases short, with 9 bases between. Germline CDR1 is SGHTS and CDR2 is YDEGEE. There are 14 residues in the CDR3. CDR3 DNA, as far as it was read: TGTGCCAGCAGCTTGGCGGTCGGTACCTACGAG. Protein product: CASSLAVGTYE. The full CDR3 reads CASSLAVGTYEQYF.

This clone showed up many times. The CDR3 end is not reached by the read, which stops 3 residues before it; the germline J gene fills it in. The chain employs TRBV20-1 and TRBJ2-3; D possibly corresponds to TRBD1 (6 bases). V shed 5 bases and J shed 3 bases, with 15 bases lying between them. Germline V CDR1 and CDR2: DFQATT, SNEGSKA (reference sequence). This CDR3 contains 14 residues. The CDR3 here is CSALRGPGTDTQYF. The sequenced CDR3 bases are TGCAGTGCTCTCAGGGGCCCTGGTACAGATACG.

This clone was detected many times. With the read ending 3 residues before the CDR3 end, the germline J gene is used to fill in that end. V is TRBV5-1 and J is TRBJ1-4; D is ambiguous. Germline lookup yields CDR1 SGHRS and CDR2 YFSETQ. The V gene lost 4 bases and the J gene lost 5 bases, with 12 bases spanning the gap. CDR3 length: 14 residues. The covered CDR3 bases are TGCGCCAGCAGCGAGACATTGGAAAATGAAAAA. It translates to CASSETLENEK. The CDR3, in full, reads CASSETLENEKLFF.

In this sample, this clone turned up many times. Germline and junction disagree at one end, which may indicate a read error. The CDR3 extends 3 residues past the end of the read, so its final part is completed from the germline J gene. V and J are TRBV4-2 and TRBJ2-1; TRBD2 matches at 9 bases. The CDR3 spans 16 residues. The germline V gene has CDR1 LGHNA and CDR2 YNFKEQ. The chain's CDR3 is CASSQDGTSSYNEQFF. The CDR3 bases that were read are TGCGCCAGCAGCCAAGACGGGACTAGCAGTTACAATGAG.

This clone was counted ten times or more. The read falls 3 residues short of the CDR3 end, and the missing part is taken from the germline J gene. The chain is built from TRBV18 and TRBJ1-4; 8 nucleotides align to TRBD1. The CDR3 is made up of 16 amino acids. The germline CDR1 and CDR2 sequences are KGHSH and LQKENI. Germline trimming cut 6 bases from V and 3 bases from J; bases unmatched to any gene: 9. The CDR3 loop reads CASSSGQGEANEKLFF. The DNA read from the CDR3 is TGTGCCAGCTCCAGCGGACAGGGAGAAGCTAATGAAAAA. Together with reference TRBV18 and TRBJ1-4, the CDR3 gives the full variable domain: NAGVMQNPRHLVRRRGQEARLRCSPMKGHSHVYWYRQLPEEGLKFMVYLQKENIIDESGMPKERFSAEFPKEGPSILRIQQVVRGDSAAYFCASSSGQGEANEKLFFGSGTQLSVL.

This clone was recorded at least ten times. The read falls 3 residues short of the CDR3 end, and the missing part is taken from the germline J gene. The chain combines TRBV7-8 with TRBJ2-7; the match to TRBD1 covers 7 bases. Per germline, CDR1 SGHVS and CDR2 FQNEAQ. The V segment lost 1 base and the J segment 3 bases; nucleotides outside the gene matches: 3. The CDR3 runs 14 residues. This chain's CDR3 is CASSLGQGVYEQYF. The DNA read from the CDR3 is TGTGCCAGCAGCTTAGGACAGGGAGTCTACGAG.

This clone was picked up many times. The same CDR3 is also encoded by other DNA sequences in this sample. CDR3 sequence: CASSIRTSGIHNEQFF. The DNA read from the CDR3 is TGTGCCAGTAGTATTAGGACTAGTGGGATTCACAATGAG. This chain links TRBV19 with TRBJ2-1; the match to TRBD2 covers 7 bases. From the germline J gene comes the end of the CDR3, since the read stops 3 residues before it. The CDR3 extends over 16 amino acids. J gave up 5 bases and V 3 bases, and 10 bases lay outside the gene matches. CDR1 is LNHDA and CDR2 is SQIVND in the germline V gene (reference sequence).

This clone was observed at least ten times. Partial CDR3 DNA: TGCAGTGTTGGGGGGTGGGTAGCGGGACCCTACGAG. Translating it yields CSVGGWVAGPYE. The whole CDR3 is CSVGGWVAGPYEQYF. The chain employs TRBV20-1 and TRBJ2-7, with TRBD2 matching 8 bases. The read halts 3 residues ahead of the CDR3 end, with the missing end drawn from the germline J gene. This CDR3 spans 15 amino acids. The junction had 13 bases not matched to a gene; V was cut back by 7 bases and J by 2 bases. Germline values: CDR1 DFQATT, CDR2 SNEGSKA (reference sequence).

This clone showed up many times. The read comes to an end 3 residues before the CDR3 does, leaving the germline J gene to fill in the end. The J gene is TRBJ2-1, the V gene TRBV29-1; 10 bases are a match to TRBD1. The trim removed 6 bases at V and 3 bases at J, leaving 5 bases unmatched. CDR3 length: 14 residues. Germline CDR1 SQVTM, CDR2 ANQGSEA. Incomplete CDR3 DNA: TGCAGCGTAGAGAGGGACAGGGGCTACAATGAG. This encodes CSVERDRGYNE. The full CDR3 protein is CSVERDRGYNEQFF.

This clone was seen many times. The read is 3 residues too short to cover the CDR3 end, so that end is filled in from the germline J gene. The J gene is TRBJ1-2, the V gene TRBV14; D unresolved. Between the trimmed V and J ends, which lost 0 bases and 5 bases, there was a span of 10 bases. This CDR3 has 14 residues. The germline gives CDR1 SGHDN, CDR2 FVKESK. The CDR3 region is CASSQERRIYGYTF. Incomplete CDR3 DNA: TGTGCCAGCAGCCAAGAGCGGCGGATATATGGC.

This clone has a count of ten or more. The sequenced fragment ends 3 residues before the CDR3 boundary, so the rest is inferred from the germline J gene. Other DNA sequences from this sample encode an identical CDR3 as well. The rearrangement joins TRBV6-2 or TRBV6-3 to TRBJ1-1; 7 bases are shared with TRBD1. The germline V gene has CDR1 MNHEY and CDR2 SVGEGT. This CDR3 comprises 15 residues. J gave up 3 bases and V 0 bases, and 4 bases lay outside the gene matches. CDR3 DNA (partial): TGTGCCAGCAGTTACTCCCGTAGGGGGCACACTGAA. This encodes CASSYSRRGHTE. The whole CDR3 sequence reads CASSYSRRGHTEAFF.

Worth noting for this clone: The CDR3 extends 3 residues past the end of the read, so its final part is completed from the germline J gene. The genes are TRBV10-2 and TRBJ2-1, with 7 nucleotides matching TRBD2. This CDR3 has 15 residues. The V gene end was trimmed by 8 bases and the J gene end by 0 bases; junction bases not matched to a gene: 7. Germline assignment: CDR1 WSHSY and CDR2 SAAADI. Partial CDR3 DNA: TGCGCCAGCGCGTACGGCGGGAGCTCCTACAATGAG. It encodes CASAYGGSSYNE. The CDR3 as a whole reads CASAYGGSSYNEQFF.

This clone showed up just a few times. The part of the CDR3 DNA that was read is TGTGCCAGCAGCTCGACCCCCGCCAGGGAGACC. Protein: CASSSTPARET. The complete CDR3 sequence is CASSSTPARETQYF. The rearrangement links TRBV11-2 to TRBJ2-5; D remains unclear. The read halts 3 residues ahead of the CDR3 end, with the missing end drawn from the germline J gene. Trimming removed 4 bases at V and 5 bases at J, with 14 bases between. Germline assignment: CDR1 SGHAT and CDR2 FQNNGV. The CDR3 has 14 amino acids.

This clone was counted at least ten times. The read halts 3 residues ahead of the CDR3 end, with the missing end drawn from the germline J gene. This chain connects TRBV5-1 to TRBJ2-7, with TRBD1 matching 12 bases. From germline, CDR1 is SGHRS and CDR2 YFSETQ. The J segment lost 6 bases and the V segment lost 1 base, leaving 5 bases of the junction unmatched. The CDR3 runs 15 residues. CDR3 sequence reads: CASSLSSGQGAEQYF. The part of the CDR3 DNA that was read is TGCGCCAGCAGCTTGTCATCGGGACAGGGGGCCGAG. The variable domain in full, with the rest retrieved from reference TRBV5-1 and TRBJ2-7, is KAGVTQTPRYLIKTRGQQVTLSCSPISGHRSVSWYQQTPGQGLQFLFEYFSETQRNKGNFPGRFSGRQFSNSRSEMNVSTLELGDSALYLCASSLSSGQGAEQYFGPGTRLTVT.

Many counts were recorded for this clone. The read stops 3 residues short of the end of the CDR3; the missing end is completed from the germline J gene. V and J are TRBV7-2 and TRBJ1-1; 7 nucleotides align to TRBD1. CDR1 and CDR2 (germline): SGHTA, FQGNSA. The CDR3 extends over 14 amino acids. The DNA read from the CDR3 is TGTGCCAGCAGCCCTCGGAGGACGGACAGGAGC. It encodes CASSPRRTDRS. The full CDR3 reads CASSPRRTDRSAFF. Using reference TRBV7-2 and TRBJ1-1 for the parts outside the CDR3, the full variable domain is GAGVSQSPSNKVTEKGKDVELRCDPISGHTALYWYRQSLGQGLEFLIYFQGNSAPDKSGLPSDRFSAERTGGSVSTLTIQRTQQEDSAVYLCASSPRRTDRSAFFGQGTRLTVV.

This clone was observed many times. The read is 3 residues too short to cover the CDR3 end, so that end is filled in from the germline J gene. The V gene is TRBV28, the J gene TRBJ2-2; D could derive from TRBD1 or TRBD2 (5 bases each). Looked up from germline, CDR1 is MDHEN and CDR2 is SYDVKM. The CDR3 is 16 residues long. V was clipped by 5 bases and J by 2 bases, with 15 bases between them. The CDR3 sequence is CASSVLEGFNTGELFF. CDR3 bases read: TGTGCCAGCAGTGTCCTAGAGGGGTTTAACACCGGGGAG. Full variable domain (outside the CDR3, taken from reference TRBV28 and TRBJ2-2): DVKVTQSSRYLVKRTGEKVFLECVQDMDHENMFWYRQDPGLGLRLIYFSYDVKMKEKGDIPEGYSVSREKKERFSLILESASTNQTSMYLCASSVLEGFNTGELFFGEGSRLTVL.